This T cell receptor beta chain was identified during a study of cytotoxic CD8 clonotypes in ibrutinib-treated CLL. Germline CDR1 reads SGHDN; CDR2 reads FVKESK. The CDR3 length is 16 residues. Trimming pared 4 bases from V and 7 bases from J, leaving 19 bases between. Whole-study results and caveats: Sampling of sustained-remission and progressing patients occurred at differing times.

Assay: immunoSEQ multiplex PCR; the TCRdb copy retains only in-frame clones and omits some. This table has roughly 250,000 clones, 70% appearing once. Regarding this clone: Antigen: not known.

This chain connects TRBV14 to TRBJ1-4; D may be TRBD1 (5 bases). The material was PBMCs, obtained after 24 months of ibrutinib treatment. This clonotype was obtained from a human donor with chronic lymphocytic leukemia. This CDR3 reads CASSPHVGGLGEKLFF. The CDR3 DNA reads as TGTGCCAGCAGCCCTCACGTCGGGGGGTTAGGTGAAAAACTGTTTTTT.